This T cell receptor (beta chain) was obtained from a study of control samples from healthy donors and cancer patients. Per germline, CDR1 LNHDA and CDR2 SQIVND (reference sequence). The CDR3 consists of 16 residues. The V end was cut by 0 bases, the J end by 6 bases, with 17 bases between. Assay: immunoSEQ multiplex PCR; the TCRdb copy retains only in-frame clones and omits some. This sample has approximately 100,000 clones, with about 89% found just once. This receptor was taken from a man aged 25-40 years in good health. The sequenced sample consisted of blood. The chain carries TRBV19 and TRBJ1-1; the D gene is possibly TRBD1 (6 bases). The DNA for the CDR3 is TGTGCCAGTAGTATAGAAGGGGGAGGGGTCTACGCTGAAGCTTTCTTT. This codes for CASSIEGGGVYAEAFF.